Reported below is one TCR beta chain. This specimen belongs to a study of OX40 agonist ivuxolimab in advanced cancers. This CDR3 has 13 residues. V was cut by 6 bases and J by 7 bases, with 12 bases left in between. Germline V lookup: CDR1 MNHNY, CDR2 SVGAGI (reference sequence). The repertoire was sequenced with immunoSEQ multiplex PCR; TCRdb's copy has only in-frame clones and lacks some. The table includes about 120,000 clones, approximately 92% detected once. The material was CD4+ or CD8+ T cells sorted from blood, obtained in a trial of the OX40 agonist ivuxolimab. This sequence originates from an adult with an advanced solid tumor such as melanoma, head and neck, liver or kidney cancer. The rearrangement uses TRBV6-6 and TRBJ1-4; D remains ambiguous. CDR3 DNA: TGTGCCAGCAGCAGAAGGGAGGTTGAAAAACTGTTTTTT. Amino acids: CASSRREVEKLFF.